The clone carrying this T cell receptor (beta chain) appeared a few times. Its antigen is still unknown. This sample is part of a study of neoadjuvant nivolumab and ipilimumab in lung cancer. Germline V gene data show CDR1 as WSHSY and CDR2 as SAAADI. This CDR3 spans 13 amino acids. V was clipped by 10 bases and J by 0 bases; unmatched bases: 5. The data were produced by immunoSEQ multiplex PCR, yet TCRdb's version contains in-frame clones alone and is incomplete. This sample yields about 6,600 clones, of which less than 75% are seen a single time; roughly 15% belongs to the top ten. Study-level results: Resected tumors had greater TCR richness and clonality than uninvolved lung. Resected-tumor TCR richness correlated positively with pretherapy blood richness.

The chain combines TRBV10-2 with TRBJ1-1, with TRBD1 matching 7 bases. This TCR derives from an adult with non-small cell lung cancer. The sample consisted of tumor tissue, taken after neoadjuvant nivolumab, alone or with ipilimumab, at or shortly before surgery. CDR3 sequence: CATRQGLNTEAFF. The CDR3 region has the DNA TGCGCCACCCGACAGGGCTTGAACACTGAAGCTTTCTTT.